Shown below are 4 T cell receptor beta chains from a single sample sequenced in a study of T cell repertoires in cytomegalovirus infection. From the reads, TCRdb called clonotypes with MiXCR, one entry per CDR3 protein. This sample has approximately 500,000 distinct CDR3 sequences, with less than 30% found just once. The sample was PBMCs. These receptors were obtained from a human donor in good health (CMV status not recorded). Some clones in this sample may be carry-over from other donors' samples.

This clonotype was counted many times. In nucleotides, the CDR3 is TGTGCCAGCAGCTTATACTCCACCCGTCAGGGAGGGACTGAAGCTTTCTTT. This encodes CASSLYSTRQGGTEAFF. The gene calls are TRBV7-2 and TRBJ1-1; the D gene is possibly TRBD1 (5 bases). This CDR3 comprises 17 residues. Germline CDR1 and CDR2: SGHTA and FQGNSA. V shed 2 bases and J shed 5 bases, with 21 bases lying between them.

The CDR3, as DNA: TGTGCCTCAGGACAGGGGGTGTTCACTGAAGCTTTCTTT. Translation gives CASGQGVFTEAFF. The chain employs TRBV30 and TRBJ1-1, with 10 positions matching TRBD1. CDR3 size: 13 residues. Germline CDR1 is GTSNPN and CDR2 is SVGIG (reference sequence). V dropped 7 bases and J dropped 4; count of bases not matched to a gene: 6.

A word on this clonotype: A much larger clonotype is one base distant, so this may be a read error. This chain uses TRBV7-1 with TRBJ1-1; D remains unclear. TRBV7-1 has ORF status, its function being uncertain. V shed 5 bases and J shed 4 bases, with 8 bases lying between them. CDR3 length equals 12 residues. Here the CDR3 DNA reads TGTGCCAGCAGCCCTTTGAGCACTGAAGCTTTCTTT. Its translation: CASSPLSTEAFF.

The genes are TRBV4-3 and TRBJ1-2, with a tentative D call TRBD1 (5 bases). V lost 0 bases, J lost 4 bases, and 12 bases lay in between. Germline V lookup: CDR1 LGHNA, CDR2 YSLEER. CDR3 size: 15 residues. In DNA, the CDR3 is TGCGCCAGCAGCCAAGATATGGCAGGGACCTATGGCTACACCTTC. Amino acid sequence: CASSQDMAGTYGYTF.